The entry that follows covers one T cell receptor beta chain sequence. Additional DNA sequences in this sample encode the identical CDR3. This specimen belongs to a study of blood T cell repertoires in COVID-19. Whole-study context: The study drew acute and convalescent COVID-19 samples from the United States, Italy and Spain.

Study processing details: Nucleated cell counts were estimated from reference gene primer amplification. Libraries were prepared by immunoSEQ multiplex PCR; TCRdb keeps only in-frame clonotypes and omits some of them. D and trimming come from the DNA, and the V and J calls and clone size come from that table. This table holds roughly 70,000 clones, about 88% found once. Material for sequencing was peripheral blood. The receptor's source is a human donor in a cohort sampled during active COVID-19.

Here the CDR3 reads CASSLEGGAYGYTF. The CDR3 DNA is TGCGCCAGCAGCTTGGAAGGGGGCGCGTATGGCTACACCTTC. V and J are TRBV5-1 and TRBJ1-2, with TRBD1 identical over 7 bases. CDR3 length equals 14 residues. CDR1 is SGHRS, CDR2 YFSETQ, per germline. With 0 bases clipped from V and 5 bases from J, the junction kept 4 bases outside the gene matches.